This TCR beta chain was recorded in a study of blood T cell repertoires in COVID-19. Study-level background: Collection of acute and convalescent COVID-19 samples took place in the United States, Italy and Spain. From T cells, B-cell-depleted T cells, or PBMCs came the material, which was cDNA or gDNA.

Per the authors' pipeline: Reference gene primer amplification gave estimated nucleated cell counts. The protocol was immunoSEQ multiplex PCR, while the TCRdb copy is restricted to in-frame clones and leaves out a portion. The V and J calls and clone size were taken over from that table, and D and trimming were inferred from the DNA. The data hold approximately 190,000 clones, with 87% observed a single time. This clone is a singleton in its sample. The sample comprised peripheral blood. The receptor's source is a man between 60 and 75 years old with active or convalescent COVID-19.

The chain's CDR3 is CASSEIATSNQPQHF. CDR3 in DNA: TGTGCCAGCAGTGAAATTGCTACTAGCAATCAGCCCCAGCATTTT. The chain couples TRBV6-1 to TRBJ1-5, with no clear D. Trimming removed 2 bases at V and 0 bases at J, with 8 bases between. This CDR3 is built from 15 residues. The germline gives CDR1 MNHNS, CDR2 SASEGT.